The next 32 T cell receptor beta chains were all read from a single sample in a study of blood T cell repertoires in COVID-19. Using immunoSEQ multiplex PCR, the repertoire was profiled, and TCRdb retains in-frame clones only, with some absent. The sample shows around 200,000 clones, approximately 87% of them seen only once. Sample: peripheral blood. The receptors originated from a man in his late teens or twenties with active or convalescent COVID-19.

This sequence joins TRBV5-4 and TRBJ2-7; TRBD2 is a possible D gene (6 bases). The CDR3 runs 15 residues. V was pared by 6 bases and J by 4 bases, with 20 bases between. Germline values: CDR1 SGHNT, CDR2 YYREEE (reference sequence). For the CDR3, the DNA is TGTGCCAGCACCCCAGGCCCGGGACTGACATACGAGCAGTACTTC. Translation gives CASTPGPGLTYEQYF.

The sample holds one count of this clone. The V gene is TRBV5-1, the J gene TRBJ2-2; 7 bases are a match to TRBD2. The CDR3 covers 15 residues. The germline V gene has CDR1 SGHRS and CDR2 YFSETQ. V trimming: 0 bases; J trimming: 4 bases; junction bases outside the gene matches: 3. As DNA, the CDR3 is TGCGCCAGCAGCTTGGGCGGGGGAGTCACCGGGGAGCTGTTTTTT. Translation gives CASSLGGGVTGELFF. Drawing the rest from reference TRBV5-1 and TRBJ2-2, the complete variable domain is KAGVTQTPRYLIKTRGQQVTLSCSPISGHRSVSWYQQTPGQGLQFLFEYFSETQRNKGNFPGRFSGRQFSNSRSEMNVSTLELGDSALYLCASSLGGGVTGELFFGEGSRLTVL.

The chain couples TRBV19 to TRBJ1-5, with a tentative D call TRBD1 (6 bases). Between the trimmed V and J ends, which lost 1 base and 0 bases, there was a span of 16 bases. Germline V gene lookup returns CDR1 LNHDA and CDR2 SQIVND (reference sequence). This CDR3 region has 18 residues. This chain's CDR3 is CASSIGPTGYGSNQPQHF. The CDR3 nucleotides read TGTGCCAGTAGTATAGGACCCACAGGGTATGGTAGCAATCAGCCCCAGCATTTT.

The rearrangement links TRBV14 to TRBJ2-7; no firm D call. Germline V gives CDR1 SGHDN, CDR2 FVKESK. V lost 0 bases and J lost 3, with 18 bases in between. CDR3 length: 17 residues. The DNA for the CDR3 is TGTGCCAGCAGCCAAGAAGCCCGAAAAGACAAAGGCTACGAGCAGTACTTC. Translating gives CASSQEARKDKGYEQYF.

The CDR3 is CASSLGLGEGGYTF. The DNA for the CDR3 is TGTGCCAGCAGCTTAGGCTTGGGAGAGGGTGGCTACACCTTC. The chain has TRBV7-8 and TRBJ1-2, with unresolved D. The CDR3 is 14 residues long. V lost 1 base to trimming and J lost 7 bases, with 13 bases between them. The germline V gene has CDR1 SGHVS and CDR2 FQNEAQ.

The chain couples TRBV30 to TRBJ1-2; 7 bases fit TRBD1. The V gene's germline CDR1 is GTSNPN and CDR2 SVGIG (reference sequence). CDR3 size: 13 residues. Trimming cost V 4 bases and J 8 bases; bases outside gene matches: 10. CDR3 in DNA: TGTGCCTGGACGACAGGGTTCCGAGAAGGCTACACCTTC. Its protein is CAWTTGFREGYTF.

This clone has more than one count but fewer than ten. The chain joins TRBV19 to TRBJ1-2; 7 positions match TRBD1. V lost 3 bases and J lost 5; bases outside the gene matches: 9. Germline lookup yields CDR1 LNHDA and CDR2 SQIVND (reference sequence). The CDR3 is made up of 15 amino acids. CDR3 DNA sequence: TGTGCCAGTAGTATGGTCGGGGACAGAGGGTATGGCTACACCTTC. It yields the protein CASSMVGDRGYGYTF. The complete variable domain, with remaining parts taken from reference TRBV19 and TRBJ1-2, reads DGGITQSPKYLFRKEGQNVTLSCEQNLNHDAMYWYRQDPGQGLRLIYYSQIVNDFQKGDIAEGYSVSREKKESFPLTVTSAQKNPTAFYLCASSMVGDRGYGYTFGSGTRLTVV.

The V call is TRBV5-1, the J call TRBJ1-3; the D is unclear. V shed 3 bases and J shed 0 bases, with 7 bases lying between them. Germline CDR1 is SGHRS and CDR2 is YFSETQ. The CDR3 is 14 residues long. The CDR3 loop is CASSSSSSGNTIYF. CDR3 DNA: TGCGCCAGCAGCTCGTCGTCCTCTGGAAACACCATATATTTT.

The genes are TRBV5-6 and TRBJ2-2, with D uncertain. With 3 bases removed from V and 5 bases from J, the gap between germline ends came to 5 bases. The CDR3 spans 12 residues. CDR1 and CDR2 from the germline V gene are SGHDT and YYEEEE. CDR3 nucleotide sequence: TGTGCCAGCAGCTCTACTACCGGGGAGCTGTTTTTT. Residues: CASSSTTGELFF.

This clone appeared a single time. The CDR3 bases are TGTGCCAGCAGAGACAGGGGGGCGAATTCACCCCTCCACTTT. Translated: CASRDRGANSPLHF. This chain uses TRBV2 with TRBJ1-6, with 9 nucleotides matching TRBD1. Trimming removed 6 bases from V and 7 bases from J; junction bases left unmatched: 4. CDR3 size: 14 residues. The germline V gene has CDR1 SNHLY and CDR2 FYNNEI.

The chain couples TRBV7-2 to TRBJ1-4; D might be TRBD1 (5 bases). Between the trimmed V and J ends, which lost 5 bases and 12 bases, there was a span of 22 bases. CDR1 and CDR2 (germline): SGHTA, FQGNSA. The CDR3 is 15 amino acids. The CDR3 sequence: CASSAQLGGGVQLFF. CDR3 in DNA: TGTGCCAGCAGCGCCCAACTGGGCGGGGGAGTACAACTGTTTTTT.

The rearrangement joins TRBV11-3 to TRBJ2-7; D is perhaps TRBD2 (5 bases). CDR1 is SGHNT and CDR2 is YENEEA in the germline V gene. The CDR3 covers 15 residues. The V end was cut by 5 bases, the J end by 5 bases, with 19 bases between. Here the CDR3 DNA reads TGTGCCAGCAGCCCTGACATAAAGCGGATCCACGAGCAGTACTTC. Translated: CASSPDIKRIHEQYF.

The chain employs TRBV19 and TRBJ1-1; 8 bases are a match to TRBD1. V shed 4 bases, J shed 0 bases, and the junction held 4 bases outside the gene matches. Per the germline V gene, CDR1 is LNHDA and CDR2 is SQIVND (reference sequence). This CDR3 has 15 amino acids. DNA of the CDR3: TGTGCCAGTAGTACGGCAGGGGGCATGAACACTGAAGCTTTCTTT. Protein product: CASSTAGGMNTEAFF.

The rearrangement links TRBV7-9 to TRBJ1-4; D is possibly TRBD1 (6 bases). The ends were cut back, 4 bases at V and 7 bases at J, with 10 bases in the middle. The CDR3 has 13 residues. Germline V CDR1 and CDR2: SEHNR, FQNEAQ (reference sequence). The CDR3 loop is CASSSQGVEKLFF. CDR3 coding DNA: TGTGCCAGCAGCTCACAGGGAGTTGAAAAACTGTTTTTT.

The chain employs TRBV4-2 and TRBJ2-1, with 11 bases lining up with TRBD2. The germline CDR1 and CDR2 sequences are LGHNA and YNFKEQ. Trimming at V came to 4 bases and at J to 12 bases, leaving 11 bases not matched to a gene. The length of the CDR3 is 15 residues. The DNA of the CDR3 is TGTGCCAGCAGCCCACCTAGCGGGGGGCTCTGGAGGCAGTTCTTC. It specifies CASSPPSGGLWRQFF.

This sequence joins TRBV9 and TRBJ1-3; TRBD1 is a possible D gene (5 bases). The CDR3 contains 13 residues. Deletions cut 10 bases from V and 0 bases from J, with 11 bases between. Per the germline V gene, CDR1 is SGDLS and CDR2 is YYNGEE. The CDR3: CASGGASGNTIYF. CDR3 bases: TGTGCCTCCGGGGGAGCCTCTGGAAACACCATATATTTT. Filled out from reference TRBV9 and TRBJ1-3, the complete variable domain reads DSGVTQTPKHLITATGQRVTLRCSPRSGDLSVYWYQQSLDQGLQFLIQYYNGEERAKGNILERFSAQQFPDLHSELNLSSLELGDSALYFCASGGASGNTIYFGEGSWLTVV.

V usage is TRBV6-6 and J usage is TRBJ1-2, with no clear D. CDR1 is MNHNY, CDR2 SVGAGI, per germline (reference sequence). Trimming pared 6 bases from V and 5 bases from J, leaving 4 bases between. CDR3 length equals 10 residues. CDR3 sequence: CASSQYGYTF. The CDR3 region has the DNA TGTGCCAGCAGCCAATATGGCTACACCTTC.

The chain employs TRBV3-1 (or the pseudogene TRBV3-2) and TRBJ1-2; 7 bases map to TRBD1. Germline values: CDR1 LGHDT, CDR2 YNNKEL (reference sequence). The V segment lost 1 base and the J segment 4 bases; nucleotides outside the gene matches: 6. CDR3 size: 15 residues. The CDR3, as DNA: TGTGCCAGCAGCCAAGGGAAAGGGGGCTTCTATGGCTACACCTTC. The encoded protein is CASSQGKGGFYGYTF.

This clone was seen a few times. The V call is TRBV4-1, the J call TRBJ1-4; 12 positions agree with TRBD1. CDR1 is MGHRA and CDR2 is YSYEKL in the germline V gene. This CDR3 has 14 amino acids. With 4 bases clipped from V and 8 bases from J, the junction kept 2 bases outside the gene matches. CDR3: CASSRDRGREKLFF. The CDR3 nucleotides are TGCGCCAGCAGCCGGGACAGGGGGCGCGAAAAACTGTTTTTT.

In its sample, this clone is large (0.1 to 1%). The chain recombines TRBV27 with TRBJ1-4; possibly TRBD1 for D (6 bases). The CDR3 covers 14 residues. In germline, CDR1 is MNHEY, CDR2 SMNVEV (reference sequence). The V end lost 3 bases, the J end lost 5 bases, and 10 bases lay between the germline ends. In DNA, the CDR3 is TGTGCCAGCAGTTTGCTACAGGGCAATGAAAAACTGTTTTTT. Translation: CASSLLQGNEKLFF.

This clone was picked up one time. CDR3 sequence (DNA): TGTGCCAGCTCGTCATTTCGGGGAGCGGGGGTTGACATTCAGTACTTC. The encoded protein is CASSSFRGAGVDIQYF. The rearrangement uses TRBV18 and TRBJ2-4; 8 bases match TRBD2. Germline lookup yields CDR1 KGHSH and CDR2 LQKENI. Trimming cost V 6 bases and J 8 bases; bases outside gene matches: 15. The CDR3 is made up of 16 amino acids.

The chain employs TRBV7-6 and TRBJ1-2; 10 nucleotides align to TRBD1. Germline V gives CDR1 SGHVS, CDR2 FNYEAQ. The CDR3 is 15 amino acids. With V trimmed by 6 bases and J by 7 bases, 11 bases remained unmatched. CDR3 residues: CASSQNPTGGFGYTF. CDR3 nucleotide sequence: TGTGCCAGCAGTCAAAACCCGACAGGGGGCTTTGGCTACACCTTC. Full variable domain (rest looked up from reference TRBV7-6 and TRBJ1-2): GAGVSQSPRYKVTKRGQDVALRCDPISGHVSLYWYRQALGQGPEFLTYFNYEAQQDKSGLPNDRFSAERPEGSISTLTIQRTEQRDSAMYRCASSQNPTGGFGYTFGSGTRLTVV.

The chain couples TRBV7-6 to TRBJ1-4; the match to TRBD1 covers 7 bases. V was clipped by 5 bases and J by 7 bases; unmatched bases: 10. This CDR3 is 15 amino acids long. Per the germline V gene, CDR1 is SGHVS and CDR2 is FNYEAQ. The CDR3 sequence is CASSPTYRGGEKLFF. CDR3 sequence (DNA): TGTGCCAGCAGCCCTACTTACAGGGGTGGTGAAAAACTGTTTTTT.

The V and J genes are TRBV2 and TRBJ1-3, with TRBD1 as a possible D gene (6 bases). This CDR3 is built from 14 residues. CDR1 is SNHLY and CDR2 is FYNNEI in the germline V gene. Trimming shortened V by 8 bases and J by 2 bases, and 13 bases separated the two germline ends. The CDR3 spells CASGGAQAGNTIYF. CDR3 in DNA: TGTGCCAGCGGGGGGGCGCAGGCTGGAAACACCATATATTTT.

This sequence joins TRBV24-1 and TRBJ2-1; 10 bases are a match to TRBD2. Trimming cost V 0 bases and J 6 bases; bases outside gene matches: 13. The CDR3 is 19 residues long. CDR1 is KGHDR and CDR2 is SFDVKD in the germline V gene. CDR3 DNA sequence: TGTGCCACCAGTGATTTGAGTCCGTCCGGGACTAGCGCAATCAATGAGCAGTTCTTC. This sequence encodes CATSDLSPSGTSAINEQFF.

This chain links TRBV5-5 with TRBJ1-1; possibly TRBD1 for D (5 bases). There are 13 residues in the CDR3. CDR1 is SGHKS, CDR2 YYEKEE, per germline (reference sequence). Between the trimmed V and J ends, which lost 0 bases and 11 bases, there was a span of 14 bases. The CDR3, as DNA: TGTGCCAGCAGCTTGGAGGGGCTCCTGGTGGCTTTCTTT. It yields the protein CASSLEGLLVAFF.

The V call is TRBV4-2, the J call TRBJ1-5; D gene ambiguous. V dropped 1 base and J dropped 9 bases, with 13 bases sitting between them. The germline V gene has CDR1 LGHNA and CDR2 YNFKEQ. CDR3 size: 14 residues. In DNA, the CDR3 is TGTGCCAGCAGCCAAGCGGGCGGGAGAGGGCCCCAGCATTTT. Translated, it gives CASSQAGGRGPQHF.

The chain recombines TRBV29-1 with TRBJ1-2; D might be TRBD1 (5 bases). The germline V gene has CDR1 SQVTM and CDR2 ANQGSEA. V was trimmed by 5 bases and J by 6 bases, leaving 19 bases between them. The CDR3 contains 14 residues. CDR3 nucleotide sequence: TGCAGCGTTTACCCGACAGAAACTAAGAATGGCTACACCTTC. Its translation is CSVYPTETKNGYTF.

This chain uses TRBV6-5 with TRBJ1-4, with D maybe TRBD1 (5 bases). This CDR3 comprises 13 residues. Germline V CDR1 and CDR2: MNHEY, SVGAGI. The germline V and J ends were trimmed by 6 bases and 8 bases, with 13 bases remaining between them. The CDR3 reads CASRTAGLEKLFF. The CDR3 DNA sequence: TGTGCCAGCAGGACGGCAGGGCTAGAAAAACTGTTTTTT.

The rearrangement uses TRBV2 and TRBJ2-2, with 8 bases aligning to TRBD1. Germline assignment: CDR1 SNHLY and CDR2 FYNNEI. The CDR3 spans 16 residues. Losses at the gene ends were 6 bases for V and 1 base for J; bases not matched to a gene: 7. The CDR3 sequence: CASRASGTGNTGELFF. The CDR3, as DNA: TGTGCCAGCAGGGCCTCCGGGACAGGGAACACCGGGGAGCTGTTTTTT.

The J gene is TRBJ2-1, the V gene TRBV6-5; 7 nucleotides align to TRBD1. The germline V gene encodes CDR1 MNHEY and CDR2 SVGAGI. V was clipped by 9 bases and J by 4 bases; unmatched bases: 6. The CDR3 is 13 amino acids. The CDR3: CASRPGGYNEQFF. In nucleotides, the CDR3 is TGTGCCAGTAGGCCAGGGGGATACAATGAGCAGTTCTTC.

This chain joins TRBV6-5 and TRBJ2-7; D is possibly TRBD1 (6 bases). The CDR3 totals 12 residues. V shed 6 bases and J shed 3 bases, with 9 bases lying between them. The germline CDR1 and CDR2 sequences are MNHEY and SVGAGI. CDR3 sequence: CASRTQGYEQYF. The CDR3 DNA reads as TGTGCCAGCAGAACACAGGGCTACGAGCAGTACTTC.